A single sample gave rise to the 20 T cell receptor beta chains below, sequenced in a study of blood T cell repertoires in COVID-19. Clones were read by immunoSEQ multiplex PCR, and TCRdb kept only the in-frame ones, dropping some. Seen here are just under 350,000 clones, around 86% observed once, and the top ten hold around 6%. The sample taken for sequencing was peripheral blood. The receptors here all came from a woman between 45 and 65 years old with COVID-19, enrolled during active disease.

The chain combines TRBV7-9 with TRBJ2-3, with D possibly matching TRBD1 (6 bases). Trimming shortened V by 2 bases and J by 1 base, and 7 bases separated the two germline ends. CDR3 length equals 14 residues. The V gene's germline CDR1 is SEHNR and CDR2 FQNEAQ (reference sequence). CDR3 amino acids: CASSLNRGTDTQYF. The CDR3 nucleotides are TGTGCCAGCAGCTTAAACAGGGGCACAGATACGCAGTATTTT.

The CDR3: CASRRSFSGNTIYF. The CDR3 bases are TGTGCCAGCAGGAGGTCCTTCTCTGGAAACACCATATATTTT. This chain uses TRBV6-5 with TRBJ1-3; no clear D. Germline values: CDR1 MNHEY, CDR2 SVGAGI. The CDR3 spans 14 residues. Trimming removed 6 bases from V and 0 bases from J, with 9 bases in between.

The chain links TRBV6-2 or TRBV6-3 to TRBJ2-1; 8 positions agree with TRBD1. This CDR3 is 15 amino acids long. Germline V lookup: CDR1 MNHEY, CDR2 SVGEGT. The J segment lost 1 base and the V segment lost 5 bases, leaving 4 bases of the junction unmatched. The CDR3 DNA reads as TGTGCCAGCAGTCATAACAGGGGGTCCTACAATGAGCAGTTCTTC. This gives the protein CASSHNRGSYNEQFF.

The chain uses TRBV3-1 (or the pseudogene TRBV3-2) and TRBJ1-4; TRBD1 agrees at 9 bases. Germline CDR1 reads LGHDT; CDR2 reads YNNKEL (reference sequence). Trimming took 3 bases from V and 7 from J; bases not matched to a gene: 9. CDR3 length: 16 residues. The CDR3 protein is CASSQGRDRVFEKLFF. CDR3 nucleotide sequence: TGTGCCAGCAGCCAGGGCCGGGACAGGGTTTTTGAAAAACTGTTTTTT.

This sequence joins TRBV10-1 and TRBJ2-5; TRBD2 aligns across 15 bases. With 0 bases clipped from V and 9 bases from J, the junction kept 5 bases outside the gene matches. The germline CDR1 and CDR2 sequences are WNHNN and SYGVQD (reference sequence). The CDR3 spans 16 residues. In nucleotides, the CDR3 is TGCGCCAGCAGTGAGTCGGACGGACTAGCGGGGGGGGCCCAGTACTTC. Its protein product is CASSESDGLAGGAQYF.

V usage is TRBV7-9 and J usage is TRBJ2-7; D remains ambiguous. The germline V gene has CDR1 SEHNR and CDR2 FQNEAQ (reference sequence). Trimming took 3 bases from V and 0 from J, leaving 6 bases between them. This CDR3 has 13 amino acids. The CDR3 loop is CASSFPSSYEQYF. The CDR3 DNA is TGTGCCAGCAGCTTCCCCAGCTCCTACGAGCAGTACTTC. Full variable domain (missing parts from reference TRBV7-9 and TRBJ2-7): DTGVSQNPRHKITKRGQNVTFRCDPISEHNRLYWYRQTLGQGPEFLTYFQNEAQLEKSRLLSDRFSAERPKGSFSTLEIQRTEQGDSAMYLCASSFPSSYEQYFGPGTRLTVT.

DNA for the CDR3: TGCAGCGTTGAGCGCGGGGCCAACGTCCTGACTTTC. Residues: CSVERGANVLTF. The chain has TRBV29-1 and TRBJ2-6, with unresolved D. CDR3 length: 12 residues. The V gene's germline CDR1 is SQVTM and CDR2 ANQGSEA. Trimming shortened V by 3 bases and J by 4 bases, and 4 bases separated the two germline ends.

In its sample, this clone was seen once. The gene calls are TRBV29-1 and TRBJ2-1, with TRBD2 matching over 11 bases. The V and J ends lost 5 bases and 5 bases, in that order; junction bases with no gene match: 11. This CDR3 region has 16 residues. Germline CDR1 reads SQVTM; CDR2 reads ANQGSEA. In DNA, the CDR3 is TGCAGCGTTCTTTTAGCGGGAGGGCCTATCGACAATGAGCAGTTCTTC. Amino acid sequence: CSVLLAGGPIDNEQFF.

The chain combines TRBV7-3 with TRBJ2-1; 11 bases align to TRBD1. Unmatched junction bases numbered 6, after V lost 2 bases and J lost 9 bases. This CDR3 has 15 residues. CDR1 is SGHTA, CDR2 FQGTGA, per germline. Written as DNA, the CDR3 is TGTGCCAGCAGCTTAGGGACAGGGGGTCTAGGTGAGCAGTTCTTC. Translated: CASSLGTGGLGEQFF.

The chain's CDR3 is CASNLEGTEYAGGYTF. CDR3 sequence (DNA): TGCGCCAGCAACTTAGAGGGGACAGAGTATGCGGGGGGCTACACCTTC. The chain carries TRBV5-1 and TRBJ1-2; the match to TRBD1 covers 7 bases. The CDR3 has 16 amino acids. Per the germline V gene, CDR1 is SGHRS and CDR2 is YFSETQ. The V segment lost 6 bases and the J segment 8 bases; nucleotides outside the gene matches: 19.

This clone was observed once. The chain uses TRBV5-1 and TRBJ1-2; D gene ambiguous. Trimming stripped 5 bases from V and 5 bases from J, with 16 bases between. Germline-derived CDR1 and CDR2 are SGHRS and YFSETQ. The CDR3 covers 14 residues. CDR3 region: CASRAPEGQYGYTF. CDR3 DNA: TGCGCCAGCAGAGCTCCCGAGGGTCAATATGGCTACACCTTC.

This chain links TRBV5-1 with TRBJ1-2; 7 nucleotides line up with TRBD1. V lost 3 bases, J lost 4 bases, and 12 bases stayed unmatched. The CDR3 runs to 16 residues. The germline gives CDR1 SGHRS, CDR2 YFSETQ. Here the CDR3 reads CASSSDRASHGYGYTF. The DNA for the CDR3 is TGCGCCAGCAGCTCAGACAGGGCCTCACACGGCTATGGCTACACCTTC.

The rearrangement links TRBV24-1 to TRBJ2-1; 9 nucleotides align to TRBD2. V lost 3 bases to trimming and J lost 5 bases; unmatched junction nucleotides: 7. The CDR3 extends over 16 amino acids. Germline lookup yields CDR1 KGHDR and CDR2 SFDVKD. The CDR3 sequence is CATSDPGLAKDNEQFF. CDR3 nucleotides: TGTGCCACCAGTGATCCTGGACTAGCGAAAGACAATGAGCAGTTCTTC.

The chain combines TRBV4-1 with TRBJ2-7; D may be TRBD2 (7 bases). The CDR3 spans 15 residues. V was cut by 4 bases and J by 3 bases, with 16 bases left in between. Per the germline V gene, CDR1 is MGHRA and CDR2 is YSYEKL. The CDR3 nucleotides are TGCGCCAGCAGCCTTTCGAAGGGGGGGGGCTACGAGCAGTACTTC. Translating gives CASSLSKGGGYEQYF.

This chain links TRBV6-4 with TRBJ1-3; a weak D match, TRBD1 (6 bases). Per germline, CDR1 MRHNA and CDR2 SNTAGT. The germline V and J ends were trimmed by 6 bases and 2 bases, with 14 bases remaining between them. The CDR3 has 15 residues. The DNA of the CDR3 is TGTGCCAGCAGCCCCACAGCAGGGGCTGGAAACACCATATATTTT. Its protein product is CASSPTAGAGNTIYF.

CDR3 sequence (DNA): TGTGCCAGCAGCCTCCTCATTGGGGGACTAGTTTCCTACGAGCAGTACTTC. Its translation is CASSLLIGGLVSYEQYF. The genes are TRBV11-2 and TRBJ2-7, with 8 bases fitting TRBD2. This CDR3 has 17 residues. Germline CDR1 and CDR2: SGHAT and FQNNGV. The ends lost 5 bases at V and 1 base at J; junction bases unmatched: 13.

The chain couples TRBV6-5 to TRBJ1-6; tentative D call: TRBD1 (5 bases). The CDR3 loop spans 14 amino acids. Germline V gene data show CDR1 as MNHEY and CDR2 as SVGAGI. Between the trimmed V and J ends, which lost 10 bases and 9 bases, there was a span of 19 bases. The DNA for the CDR3 is TGTGCCACCAACCGGGGGGAGACGAGTTCACCCCTCCACTTT. Translating gives CATNRGETSSPLHF.

The chain joins TRBV11-2 to TRBJ2-1, with D possibly TRBD2 on 6 matching bases. The CDR3 contains 15 residues. Trimming shortened V by 2 bases and J by 5 bases, and 13 bases separated the two germline ends. The germline V gene encodes CDR1 SGHAT and CDR2 FQNNGV. The CDR3 DNA reads as TGTGCCAGCAGCTTACCCCATAGCGGAAACAATGAGCAGTTCTTC. It yields the protein CASSLPHSGNNEQFF.

The V call is TRBV9, the J call TRBJ1-2; D unresolved. The germline gives CDR1 SGDLS, CDR2 YYNGEE. This CDR3 is 15 amino acids long. V was cut by 1 base and J by 4 bases, with 14 bases left in between. The CDR3 DNA follows: TGTGCCAGCAGCGTATTGTCTCAAAAGAGCTATGGCTACACCTTC. Its translation: CASSVLSQKSYGYTF.

V gene TRBV7-8 combines with J gene TRBJ1-2; 8 bases agree with TRBD1. The V gene end was trimmed by 7 bases and the J gene end by 8 bases; junction bases not matched to a gene: 9. Per the germline V gene, CDR1 is SGHVS and CDR2 is FQNEAQ. CDR3 size: 13 residues. The CDR3 here is CASKLQGADGYTF. For the CDR3, the DNA is TGTGCCAGCAAGTTGCAGGGGGCGGACGGCTACACCTTC. The full variable domain, its missing parts supplied by reference TRBV7-8 and TRBJ1-2, is GAGVSQSPRYKVAKRGQDVALRCDPISGHVSLFWYQQALGQGPEFLTYFQNEAQLDKSGLPSDRFFAERPEGSVSTLKIQRTQQEDSAVYLCASKLQGADGYTFGSGTRLTVV.